This note documents a single TCR beta chain sequence. This sample is drawn from a study of OX40 agonist ivuxolimab in advanced cancers. Assay used: immunoSEQ multiplex PCR; TCRdb lists only in-frame clones, some missing. The table includes fewer than 65,000 clones, 86% detected once. This sample comprised CD4+ or CD8+ T cells sorted from blood, obtained in a trial of the OX40 agonist ivuxolimab. This receptor was obtained from an adult with an advanced solid tumor such as melanoma, head and neck, liver or kidney cancer.

The CDR3 DNA sequence: TGTGCCAGCAGCCAAGATTTGCCAGGGGTGGGAAACACCATATATTTT. Translation gives CASSQDLPGVGNTIYF. The chain recombines TRBV14 with TRBJ1-3; D may be TRBD1 (6 bases). There are 16 residues in the CDR3. With 0 bases removed from V and 4 bases from J, the gap between germline ends came to 13 bases. Germline CDR1 SGHDN, CDR2 FVKESK.